The text below deals with one T cell receptor beta chain. The antigen is not known. Healthy bone marrow donors made up the donor group. The data were taken from a study of cytomegalovirus exposure and HLA in healthy donors. Study as a whole: Earlier, about 180 million T cells were analyzed, and 117 million unique TCR beta sequences were found among them. Findings and limits, study-wide: The study labeled fewer than 200 TCR beta chains cytomegalovirus-associated.

The length of the CDR3 is 11 residues. Germline-derived CDR1 and CDR2 are WSHSY and SAAADI. V was cut by 0 bases and J by 8 bases, with 4 bases left in between. With 60 Vbeta and 13 Jbeta primers, the PCR was carried out. Sequenced by immunoSEQ multiplex PCR; TCRdb stores in-frame clones only, minus some. The table includes 200,000 to 300,000 clones, about four fifths detected once. The V call is TRBV10-2, the J call TRBJ1-1, with D uncertain. The source is a woman aged 40 to 49 in good health and CMV-seropositive. The sequenced material came from PBMCs. CDR3 residues: CASSESTEAFF. The CDR3 bases are TGCGCCAGCAGTGAGTCCACAGAAGCTTTCTTT.